A selection of T cell receptor beta chains follows, all from one sample in a study of blood T cells in healthy people across ages. TCRdb reanalysed the 5' RACE reads using MiXCR and keeps one entry per CDR3 protein. The sample lists about 1.6 million distinct CDR3 sequences, about 35% occurring once. Input material: blood. These receptors came from a woman aged 25 to 39 in good health. The CDR3 runs from the conserved cysteine through the conserved F or W. The D gene is left open where the match is weak. Some rows have no size entry. The others give once, few or many, or a class for an expanded clone.

clone_size,j_call,d_call,v_call,cdr3_aa,cdr3_nt
many,TRBJ1-2,.,TRBV6-6,CASGQNYGYTF,TGTGCCAGCGGGCAGAACTATGGCTACACCTTC
.,TRBJ2-3,.,TRBV2,CASSEFLTSTGTQYF,TGTGCCAGCAGTGAATTTCTAACTAGCACAGGTACGCAGTATTTT
.,TRBJ2-1,TRBD2,TRBV18,CASSPPIGRAARNEQFF,TGTGCCAGCTCACCACCAATCGGGAGGGCCGCAAGGAATGAGCAGTTCTTC
few,TRBJ2-6,TRBD1,TRBV10-3,CATSGTGAATGANVLTF,TGTGCCACCAGTGGAACAGGGGCGGCTACTGGGGCCAACGTCCTGACTTTC
.,TRBJ2-3,.,TRBV20-1,CSATRQNQDTQYF,TGCAGTGCTACCAGACAGAACCAGGATACGCAGTATTTT
few,TRBJ2-5,TRBD2,TRBV7-9,CASSLAIGGIQETQYF,TGTGCCAGCAGCTTAGCGATCGGGGGGATACAAGAGACCCAGTACTTC
.,TRBJ2-3,TRBD2,TRBV29-1,CSALGGGTSDTQYF,TGCAGCGCCCTGGGCGGGGGGACCTCAGATACGCAGTATTTT
few,TRBJ2-5,.,TRBV7-8,CASSLGHGAEETQYF,TGTGCCAGCAGCTTAGGGCACGGAGCAGAAGAGACCCAGTACTTC
few,TRBJ2-3,.,TRBV20-1,CSARVRGDTQYF,TGCAGTGCTAGAGTAAGGGGGGATACGCAGTATTTT
many,TRBJ2-3,TRBD2,TRBV29-1,CSGLAESTDTQYF,TGCAGCGGGCTAGCGGAGAGCACAGATACGCAGTATTTT